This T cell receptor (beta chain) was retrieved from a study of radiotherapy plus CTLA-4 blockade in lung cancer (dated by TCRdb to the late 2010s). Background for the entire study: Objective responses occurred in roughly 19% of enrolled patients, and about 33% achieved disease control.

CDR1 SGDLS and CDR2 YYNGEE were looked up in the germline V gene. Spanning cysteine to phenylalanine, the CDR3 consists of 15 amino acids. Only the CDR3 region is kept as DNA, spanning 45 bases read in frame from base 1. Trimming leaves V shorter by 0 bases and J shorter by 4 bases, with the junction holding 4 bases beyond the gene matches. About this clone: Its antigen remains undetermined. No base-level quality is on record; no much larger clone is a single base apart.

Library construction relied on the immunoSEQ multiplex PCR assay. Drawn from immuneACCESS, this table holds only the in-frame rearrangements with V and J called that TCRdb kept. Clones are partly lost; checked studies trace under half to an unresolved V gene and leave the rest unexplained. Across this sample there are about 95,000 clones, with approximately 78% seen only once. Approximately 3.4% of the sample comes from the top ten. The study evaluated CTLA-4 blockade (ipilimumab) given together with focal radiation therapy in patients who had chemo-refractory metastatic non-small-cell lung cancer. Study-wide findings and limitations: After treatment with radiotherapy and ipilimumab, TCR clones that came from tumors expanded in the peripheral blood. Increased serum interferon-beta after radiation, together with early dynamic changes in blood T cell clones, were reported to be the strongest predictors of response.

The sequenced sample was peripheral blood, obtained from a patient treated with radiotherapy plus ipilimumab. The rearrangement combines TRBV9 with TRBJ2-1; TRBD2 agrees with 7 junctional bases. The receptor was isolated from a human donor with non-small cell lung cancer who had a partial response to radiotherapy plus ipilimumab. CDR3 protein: CASSVGLAVYNEQFF. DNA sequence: TGTGCCAGCAGCGTAGGGCTAGCGGTGTACAATGAGCAGTTCTTC.